Shown below are 2 T cell receptor beta chains from a single sample sequenced in a study of T cells in Graves' hyperthyroidism and ophthalmopathy. Amplified regions were TCR beta CDR3 sequences from RNA transcripts. First-round RT-PCR of the TCR CDR3 relied on the HTBI primer set. One entry per CDR3 protein, called by TCRdb with MiXCR from the multiplex PCR reads. This table has about 400,000 distinct CDR3 sequences, 15% appearing once. Sequenced: blood. These receptors were collected from a woman aged 25 to 39 with Graves' hyperthyroidism.

The chain has TRBV5-5 and TRBJ1-3; D is undetermined. Trimming stripped 6 bases from V and 0 bases from J, with 7 bases between. Germline CDR1 reads SGHKS; CDR2 reads YYEKEE (reference sequence). The CDR3 spans 13 residues. The CDR3 spells CASNQFSGNTIYF. The CDR3 DNA reads TGTGCCAGCAACCAATTCTCTGGAAACACCATATATTTT.

In its sample, this clonotype ranks as medium-sized. The chain couples TRBV28 to TRBJ2-1, with 11 bases lining up with TRBD2. The length of the CDR3 is 18 residues. V trimming: 5 bases; J trimming: 2 bases; junction bases outside the gene matches: 11. Per the germline V gene, CDR1 is MDHEN and CDR2 is SYDVKM. CDR3: CASSEPSGRFPPYNEQFF. CDR3 sequence (DNA): TGTGCCAGCAGTGAGCCTAGCGGGAGGTTCCCCCCCTACAATGAGCAGTTCTTC.